Listed here are 25 T cell receptor beta chains from one sample, sequenced in a study of blood T cell repertoires in COVID-19. TCRdb's copy holds only in-frame clones and misses some; the assay was immunoSEQ multiplex PCR. Of some 140,000 clones in the sample, 83% were seen once. The sequenced sample consisted of peripheral blood. The receptors derive from an older woman with COVID-19, enrolled during active disease.

The chain carries TRBV6-5 and TRBJ1-2; 8 nucleotides line up with TRBD1. After removal of 5 bases from V and 4 bases from J, the junction contained 6 bases not matched to a gene. This CDR3 has 14 amino acids. Per the germline V gene, CDR1 is MNHEY and CDR2 is SVGAGI. CDR3 in amino acids: CASSPPGQAYGYTF. CDR3 sequence (DNA): TGTGCCAGCAGTCCCCCGGGACAGGCCTATGGCTACACCTTC.

The chain links TRBV9 to TRBJ1-2; TRBD1 aligns across 8 bases. The CDR3 spans 13 residues. CDR1 SGDLS and CDR2 YYNGEE come from the germline V gene. J lost 5 bases, V lost 4 bases, and 4 bases had no gene match. CDR3 sequence (DNA): TGTGCCAGCAGCCCCCGGACAGGGTATGGCTACACCTTC. Translation gives CASSPRTGYGYTF.

The chain has TRBV4-1 and TRBJ1-5; no reliable D call. The length of the CDR3 is 14 residues. The V gene lost 3 bases and the J gene lost 7 bases, with 13 bases spanning the gap. Germline V CDR1 and CDR2: MGHRA, YSYEKL. The chain's CDR3 is CASSQHHSGQPQHF. CDR3 DNA sequence: TGCGCCAGCAGCCAGCACCACTCGGGACAGCCCCAGCATTTT.

This clone was recorded a few times. V and J are TRBV12-3 or TRBV12-4 and TRBJ1-2; D is possibly TRBD1 (6 bases). The CDR3 is made up of 13 amino acids. The V end was cut by 5 bases, the J end by 11 bases, with 18 bases between. Here the CDR3 reads CASSRVGQFRYTF. The DNA for the CDR3 is TGTGCCAGCAGTAGGGTAGGACAGTTCAGGTACACCTTC.

This clone was observed a handful of times. The V and J genes are TRBV18 and TRBJ1-2, with a tentative D call TRBD1 (5 bases). Germline lookup yields CDR1 KGHSH and CDR2 LQKENI. The CDR3 sequence is 15 residues long. The V gene lost 6 bases and the J gene lost 4 bases, with 18 bases spanning the gap. The chain's CDR3 is CASSKETRGPYGYTF. For the CDR3, the DNA is TGTGCCAGCTCTAAGGAAACAAGGGGCCCCTATGGCTACACCTTC.

The J gene is TRBJ2-2, the V gene TRBV3-1 (or the pseudogene TRBV3-2), with D possibly TRBD1 on 5 matching bases. CDR3 length: 15 amino acids. Trimming cost V 2 bases and J 13 bases, with 20 bases left between them. Germline assignment: CDR1 LGHDT and CDR2 YNNKEL (reference sequence). CDR3 sequence reads: CASSQTRAPNDMLFF. The DNA for the CDR3 is TGTGCCAGCAGCCAAACCAGGGCGCCCAATGACATGCTGTTTTTT.

This clone turned up a few times. The V and J genes are TRBV6-1 and TRBJ1-3; D is uncertain. Germline lookup yields CDR1 MNHNS and CDR2 SASEGT. The CDR3 has 14 amino acids. Between the trimmed V and J ends, which lost 1 base and 4 bases, there was a span of 8 bases. The CDR3, as DNA: TGTGCCAGCAGTGAAGTGGCCTCCGGAAACACCATATATTTT. This translates into CASSEVASGNTIYF.

This clone was observed a single time. The chain joins TRBV18 to TRBJ2-3; D is ambiguous. Germline CDR1 reads KGHSH; CDR2 reads LQKENI. The germline V and J ends were trimmed by 3 bases and 4 bases, with 11 bases remaining between them. The CDR3 is 14 amino acids. Here the CDR3 reads CASSPPVYADTQYF. DNA of the CDR3: TGTGCCAGCTCACCCCCAGTTTATGCAGATACGCAGTATTTT.

The V and J genes are TRBV18 and TRBJ1-1, with 10 bases that match TRBD1. V lost 2 bases and J lost 4; bases outside the gene matches: 1. Germline V gives CDR1 KGHSH, CDR2 LQKENI. The CDR3 covers 14 residues. CDR3: CASSPGTGATEAFF. CDR3 coding DNA: TGTGCCAGCTCACCAGGGACAGGGGCCACTGAAGCTTTCTTT.

The genes are TRBV5-6 and TRBJ1-4; D unclear. CDR1 is SGHDT and CDR2 is YYEEEE in the germline V gene. The CDR3 sequence is 17 residues long. The V gene lost 0 bases and the J gene lost 1 base, with 13 bases spanning the gap. CDR3 nucleotide sequence: TGTGCCAGCAGCTTGGGCAGGAGCGGTCGAACTAATGAAAAACTGTTTTTT. Its protein is CASSLGRSGRTNEKLFF.

This clone was seen more than once but under ten times. The CDR3 DNA sequence: TGTGCCAGTGTAACAGGGCGCAACTCTGGAAACACCATATATTTT. Encoded protein: CASVTGRNSGNTIYF. The chain uses TRBV19 and TRBJ1-3, with D possibly matching TRBD1 (6 bases). The germline gives CDR1 LNHDA, CDR2 SQIVND (reference sequence). CDR3 size: 15 residues. Trimming left V 8 bases short and J 0 bases short, with 14 bases between.

The chain couples TRBV9 to TRBJ2-2, with 8 bases lining up with TRBD1. Germline assignment: CDR1 SGDLS and CDR2 YYNGEE. The CDR3 is 15 amino acids. J gave up 5 bases and V 4 bases, and 7 bases lay outside the gene matches. The chain's CDR3 is CASSLRTGMTGELFF. The CDR3 DNA reads as TGTGCCAGCAGCCTAAGGACAGGGATGACCGGGGAGCTGTTTTTT.

The rearrangement uses TRBV4-1 and TRBJ1-6; 8 nucleotides line up with TRBD1. The CDR3 contains 16 residues. Trimming at V came to 0 bases and at J to 6 bases, leaving 4 bases not matched to a gene. Germline CDR1 and CDR2: MGHRA and YSYEKL. CDR3 residues: CASSQDRGTGNSPLHF. Written as DNA, the CDR3 is TGCGCCAGCAGCCAAGATCGCGGGACAGGTAATTCACCCCTCCACTTT.

A single count supports this clone. This chain connects TRBV6-1 to TRBJ1-4, with D hard to call. The CDR3 extends over 15 amino acids. V was trimmed by 2 bases and J by 6 bases, leaving 13 bases between them. CDR1 MNHNS and CDR2 SASEGT come from the germline V gene. The CDR3 nucleotides read TGTGCCAGCAGTGAATCCGTACAGTCAGATGAAAAACTGTTTTTT. This encodes CASSESVQSDEKLFF.

The J gene is TRBJ1-2, the V gene TRBV2; 9 bases match TRBD1. Germline CDR1 is SNHLY and CDR2 is FYNNEI. The CDR3 spans 15 residues. Losses at the gene ends were 4 bases for V and 5 bases for J; bases not matched to a gene: 8. CDR3 sequence reads: CASSGARTGDYGYTF. Here the CDR3 DNA reads TGTGCCAGCAGTGGGGCACGGACAGGGGATTATGGCTACACCTTC.

The V call is TRBV6-5, the J call TRBJ1-1; the match to TRBD1 covers 7 bases. CDR3 length: 14 residues. CDR1 and CDR2 (germline): MNHEY, SVGAGI. Trimming took 6 bases from V and 6 from J; bases not matched to a gene: 10. CDR3 loop: CASRMTQGMAEAFF. As DNA, the CDR3 is TGTGCCAGCAGAATGACACAGGGGATGGCTGAAGCTTTCTTT.

The chain links TRBV5-7 to TRBJ2-7, with TRBD2 matching over 9 bases. Being an ORF, TRBV5-7 has a function that is uncertain. The CDR3 is 14 amino acids. Trimming took 4 bases from V and 1 from J; bases not matched to a gene: 3. CDR3 in amino acids: CASSRTSESYEQYF. CDR3 nucleotide sequence: TGTGCCAGCAGCCGGACTAGCGAATCCTACGAGCAGTACTTC.

The genes are TRBV29-1 and TRBJ2-7, with 7 bases identical to TRBD2. This CDR3 has 14 amino acids. Per the germline V gene, CDR1 is SQVTM and CDR2 is ANQGSEA. The trim removed 8 bases at V and 2 bases at J, leaving 12 bases unmatched. The CDR3, as DNA: TGCAGCTTCCTCGGGAGGAATGGACCCTACGAGCAGTACTTC. Protein sequence: CSFLGRNGPYEQYF.

In this sample, this clone turned up once. This sequence joins TRBV2 and TRBJ1-2; 10 bases match TRBD1. Germline lookup yields CDR1 SNHLY and CDR2 FYNNEI. The CDR3 sequence is 13 residues long. Trimming took 3 bases from V and 6 from J; bases not matched to a gene: 1. CDR3 nucleotide sequence: TGTGCCAGCAGTGAGGGGACAGGGGATGGCTACACCTTC. Protein product: CASSEGTGDGYTF.

The CDR3 region is CASSYGGLGTDTQYF. The CDR3 DNA reads TGTGCCAGCAGTTACGGAGGCTTAGGCACAGATACGCAGTATTTT. The chain is built from TRBV6-5 and TRBJ2-3, with D maybe TRBD2 (5 bases). The CDR3 loop spans 15 amino acids. The ends were cut back, 2 bases at V and 1 base at J, with 10 bases in the middle. Germline loops: CDR1 MNHEY, CDR2 SVGAGI.

J is TRBJ1-4 and V is TRBV27; TRBD1 might be the D (5 bases). V lost 6 bases and J 8 bases, leaving 13 bases between the germline ends. This CDR3 region has 13 residues. In germline, CDR1 is MNHEY, CDR2 SMNVEV (reference sequence). CDR3 loop: CASRDIDYEKLFF. CDR3 DNA sequence: TGTGCCAGCAGGGACATTGATTACGAAAAACTGTTTTTT.

The chain links TRBV6-5 to TRBJ1-1, with TRBD1 matching 8 bases. CDR1 and CDR2 (germline): MNHEY, SVGAGI. This CDR3 comprises 14 residues. Trimming removed 5 bases from V and 4 bases from J; junction bases left unmatched: 6. Here the CDR3 DNA reads TGTGCCAGCAGTAACAGGGGGTTAGGCACTGAAGCTTTCTTT. Translating it yields CASSNRGLGTEAFF.

J is TRBJ2-3 and V is TRBV29-1; D perhaps matches TRBD2 (6 bases). The V gene's germline CDR1 is SQVTM and CDR2 ANQGSEA. This CDR3 spans 15 amino acids. The V and J ends lost 6 bases and 1 base respectively, with 17 bases between them. The CDR3 sequence is CSVAGLGPGTDTQYF. The CDR3 coding sequence is TGCAGCGTCGCGGGGTTGGGTCCTGGCACAGATACGCAGTATTTT.

This chain uses TRBV5-1 with TRBJ1-4; D remains ambiguous. CDR3 length: 13 amino acids. Germline V gives CDR1 SGHRS, CDR2 YFSETQ. With 1 base removed from V and 8 bases from J, the gap between germline ends came to 9 bases. The CDR3 spells CASSLNSGEKLFF. The DNA for the CDR3 is TGCGCCAGCAGCTTGAACAGTGGGGAAAAACTGTTTTTT. Full variable domain (rest looked up from reference TRBV5-1 and TRBJ1-4): KAGVTQTPRYLIKTRGQQVTLSCSPISGHRSVSWYQQTPGQGLQFLFEYFSETQRNKGNFPGRFSGRQFSNSRSEMNVSTLELGDSALYLCASSLNSGEKLFFGSGTQLSVL.

The chain combines TRBV5-1 with TRBJ2-3; TRBD2 is a possible D gene (6 bases). This CDR3 region has 16 residues. In germline, CDR1 is SGHRS, CDR2 YFSETQ. Trimming stripped 1 base from V and 0 bases from J, with 12 bases between. DNA for the CDR3: TGCGCCAGCAGCTTGAGTTCGAGCGGGAGCACAGATACGCAGTATTTT. Its translation: CASSLSSSGSTDTQYF.